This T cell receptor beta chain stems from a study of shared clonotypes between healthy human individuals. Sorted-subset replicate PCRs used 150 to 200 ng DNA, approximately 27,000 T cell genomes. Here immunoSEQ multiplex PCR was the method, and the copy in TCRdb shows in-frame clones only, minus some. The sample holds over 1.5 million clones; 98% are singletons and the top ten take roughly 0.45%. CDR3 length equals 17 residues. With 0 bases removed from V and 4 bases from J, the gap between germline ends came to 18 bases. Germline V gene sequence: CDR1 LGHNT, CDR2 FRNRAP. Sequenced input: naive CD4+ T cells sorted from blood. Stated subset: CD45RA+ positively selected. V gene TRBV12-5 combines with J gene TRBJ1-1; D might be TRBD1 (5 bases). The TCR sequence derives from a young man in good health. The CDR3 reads CASGLVRAPTELTEAFF. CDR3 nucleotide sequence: TGTGCTAGTGGTTTGGTACGTGCTCCGACAGAACTCACTGAAGCTTTCTTT.